There are a few counts of the clone carrying this T cell receptor beta chain. As yet, its antigen is unknown. The data were obtained in a study of CD8+CD57+ T cells in acquired aplastic anemia. Template material for TCR beta VDJ and CDR3 profiling consisted of genomic DNA. TCRdb re-derived calls from the reads in MiXCR, one entry per CDR3 protein. The sample carries under 150,000 distinct CDR3 sequences, approximately 40% recorded once. All sequencing subjects had displayed CD8+CD57+ cell expansion on flow cytometry. Overall study results and limits: The CD8+ Simpson's diversity of patients and controls was not significantly different.

CDR3 length: 19 residues. The germline V gene encodes CDR1 SGHAT and CDR2 FQNNGV. The trim removed 0 bases at V and 1 base at J, leaving 11 bases unmatched. The sequencing sample was made of sorted CD4+, CD8+, or CD8+CD57+ T cells (not recorded which) from PBMCs. The chain couples TRBV11-2 to TRBJ2-3, with 9 bases fitting TRBD1. The TCR sequence derives from a human donor with aplastic anemia. CDR3 DNA sequence: TGTGCCAGCAGCTTAGATTGGACTAAGGGACAGGGAGGCACAGATACGCAGTATTTT. It is translated as CASSLDWTKGQGGTDTQYF.